This T cell receptor (beta chain) is drawn from a study of memory CD4+ T cells and cytomegalovirus serostatus. The CDR3 contains 13 residues. Trimming pared 10 bases from V and 0 bases from J, leaving 10 bases between. Germline V CDR1 and CDR2: ENHRY, SYGVKD. Libraries were prepared by immunoSEQ multiplex PCR; TCRdb keeps only in-frame clonotypes and omits some of them. The sample yields about 73,000 clones, around 78% seen once. The sort gate was single viable CD3+CD4+CD8-CD45RO+ cells for memory CD4+ T cells. The J gene is TRBJ1-3, the V gene TRBV10-3; D unresolved. This clonotype originated in an adult in good health and CMV-seropositive. The sequenced sample was memory CD4+ T cells from blood. The chain's CDR3 is CATGEGSGNTIYF. Written as DNA, the CDR3 is TGTGCCACCGGAGAGGGCTCTGGAAACACCATATATTTT.